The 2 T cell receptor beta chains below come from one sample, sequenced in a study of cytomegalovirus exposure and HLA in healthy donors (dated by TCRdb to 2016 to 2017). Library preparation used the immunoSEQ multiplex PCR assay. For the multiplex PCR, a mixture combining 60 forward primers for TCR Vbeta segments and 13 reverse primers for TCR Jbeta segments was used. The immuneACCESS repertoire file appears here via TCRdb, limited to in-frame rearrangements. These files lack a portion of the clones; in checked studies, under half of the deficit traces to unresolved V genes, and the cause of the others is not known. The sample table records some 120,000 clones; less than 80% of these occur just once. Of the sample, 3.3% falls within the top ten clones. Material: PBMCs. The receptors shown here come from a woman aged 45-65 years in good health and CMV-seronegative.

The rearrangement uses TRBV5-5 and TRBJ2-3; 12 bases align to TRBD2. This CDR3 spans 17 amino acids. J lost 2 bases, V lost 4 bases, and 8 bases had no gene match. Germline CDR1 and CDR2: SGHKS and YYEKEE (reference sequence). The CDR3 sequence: CASSGATSGRNTDTQYF. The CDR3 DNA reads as TGTGCCAGCAGCGGGGCAACTAGCGGGAGGAACACAGATACGCAGTATTTT.

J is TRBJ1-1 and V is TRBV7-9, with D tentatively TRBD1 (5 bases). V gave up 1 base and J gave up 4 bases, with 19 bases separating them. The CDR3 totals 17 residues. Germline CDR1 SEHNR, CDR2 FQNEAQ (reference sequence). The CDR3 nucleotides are TGTGCCAGCAGCTTAGTGAGCGGGGGACGCGGGGGCACTGAAGCTTTCTTT. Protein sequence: CASSLVSGGRGGTEAFF.